Below, 9 T cell receptor beta chains from the same sample are listed, as sequenced in a study of blood T cell repertoires in COVID-19. Assay: immunoSEQ multiplex PCR; the TCRdb copy retains only in-frame clones and omits some. Here the sample spans about 110,000 clones, roughly 90% being singletons. Sample: peripheral blood. The source is a woman in her 70s who had recovered from COVID-19.

This clone was picked up one time. V and J are TRBV6-2 or TRBV6-3 and TRBJ2-7; 9 positions agree with TRBD2. This CDR3 contains 16 residues. Germline CDR1 is MNHEY and CDR2 is SVGEGT. Trimming removed 5 bases from V and 4 bases from J; junction bases left unmatched: 12. CDR3 nucleotides: TGTGCCAGCAGTCGCCGTCCGCTAGCGGGACTTTACGAGCAGTACTTC. This translates into CASSRRPLAGLYEQYF.

The CDR3 coding sequence is TGTGCCAGTAGTATAGAATACAGGGGGCGAGAGACCCAGTACTTC. Protein sequence: CASSIEYRGRETQYF. The rearrangement links TRBV19 to TRBJ2-5; 9 positions match TRBD1. Germline CDR1 is LNHDA and CDR2 is SQIVND (reference sequence). The CDR3 spans 15 residues. V lost 0 bases, J lost 4 bases, and 3 bases stayed unmatched.

The chain employs TRBV19 and TRBJ1-2, with D tentatively TRBD1 (6 bases). The CDR3 extends over 12 amino acids. Germline loops: CDR1 LNHDA, CDR2 SQIVND (reference sequence). V lost 5 bases and J 8 bases, leaving 12 bases between the germline ends. CDR3 coding DNA: TGTGCCAGTAGTCACCCAGGGGACGGCTACACCTTC. It encodes CASSHPGDGYTF.

V gene TRBV27 combines with J gene TRBJ1-1; 9 nucleotides agree with TRBD1. Germline values: CDR1 MNHEY, CDR2 SMNVEV (reference sequence). The CDR3 spans 14 residues. After removal of 5 bases from V and 2 bases from J, the junction contained 3 bases not matched to a gene. The CDR3 nucleotides are TGTGCCAGCAGTCCGGGACAGGGAAACACTGAAGCTTTCTTT. This gives the protein CASSPGQGNTEAFF.

V gene TRBV5-1 combines with J gene TRBJ2-3, with 10 bases fitting TRBD2. J gave up 5 bases and V 4 bases, and 13 bases lay outside the gene matches. The length of the CDR3 is 17 residues. Germline V gene lookup returns CDR1 SGHRS and CDR2 YFSETQ. CDR3: CASSILPGTSVEDTQYF. The CDR3 region has the DNA TGCGCCAGCAGCATACTACCTGGGACTAGCGTTGAAGATACGCAGTATTTT.

This CDR3 reads CASSYSDSGGQPQHF. DNA of the CDR3: TGTGCCAGCAGTTACTCAGATAGCGGGGGGCAGCCCCAGCATTTT. The chain has TRBV6-2 or TRBV6-3 and TRBJ1-5; the D gene is possibly TRBD1 (5 bases). The CDR3 runs to 15 residues. V lost 0 bases and J 7 bases, leaving 13 bases between the germline ends. Germline assignment: CDR1 MNHEY and CDR2 SVGEGT.

The V gene is TRBV2, the J gene TRBJ2-5, with D hard to call. This CDR3 has 12 amino acids. V was clipped by 7 bases and J by 1 base, with 7 bases between them. CDR1 and CDR2 from the germline V gene are SNHLY and FYNNEI. CDR3 region: CASKQSQETQYF. DNA for the CDR3: TGTGCCAGCAAACAGAGCCAAGAGACCCAGTACTTC.

The CDR3 protein is CASSQDGGRAYNEQFF. CDR3 sequence (DNA): TGTGCCAGCAGCCAAGACGGCGGGAGGGCCTACAATGAGCAGTTCTTC. V and J are TRBV4-2 and TRBJ2-1, with 9 bases that match TRBD2. The CDR3 sequence is 16 residues long. Germline V gene sequence: CDR1 LGHNA, CDR2 YNFKEQ. Trimming cost V 0 bases and J 2 bases; bases outside gene matches: 2.

The gene calls are TRBV28 and TRBJ2-7; the match to TRBD1 covers 9 bases. Per germline, CDR1 MDHEN and CDR2 SYDVKM. CDR3 length: 14 amino acids. The V and J ends lost 6 bases and 5 bases, in that order; junction bases with no gene match: 8. As DNA, the CDR3 is TGTGCCAGCAGACCCTGGGACAGGGAGGACGAGCAGTACTTC. It specifies CASRPWDREDEQYF.